The clone carrying this TCR beta chain was counted a few times. The antigen is not known. TCRdb's table, derived via immunoSEQ multiplex PCR, lists solely in-frame clones and lacks some. The table lists about 300,000 clones, around nine tenths of them singletons. These data belong to a study of cytomegalovirus exposure and HLA in healthy donors. Study findings and constraints: The study put 150 or so TCR beta chains on its list as cytomegalovirus-associated.

Germline-derived CDR1 and CDR2 are SGHVS and FNYEAQ. The CDR3 is made up of 15 amino acids. V was cut by 3 bases and J by 0 bases, with 6 bases left in between. This clonotype was sampled from a woman between 18 and 29 years old in good health and CMV-seronegative. This chain joins TRBV7-6 and TRBJ2-6; D not resolved. The sequenced sample was PBMCs. CDR3: CASSLFLSGANVLTF. The CDR3 nucleotides are TGTGCCAGCAGCTTGTTCCTCTCTGGGGCCAACGTCCTGACTTTC.